The rows below give T cell receptor beta chains drawn from one sample of a study of cytomegalovirus exposure and HLA in healthy donors. Only in-frame clones appear in the TCRdb table, and some are missing; sequencing was by immunoSEQ multiplex PCR. The table includes approximately 100,000 clones, 65% to 80% detected once. Material for sequencing was PBMCs. The receptors were sampled from a woman in her forties in good health and CMV-seronegative. Each CDR3 is given with its conserved first and last residue. Each record gives: D gene, clone size, J gene, V gene, CDR3 protein, CDR3 DNA. D genes are given only for firm matches. The size entry is marked missing in some rows and otherwise reads once, few, many or a size class.

d_call: NA
clone_size: NA
j_call: TRBJ1-2
v_call: TRBV19
cdr3_aa: CASSMGGFNYGYTF
cdr3_nt: TGTGCCAGTAGTATGGGGGGGTTCAACTATGGCTACACCTTC

d_call: TRBD2
clone_size: NA
j_call: TRBJ2-5
v_call: TRBV4-3
cdr3_aa: CASSESGRAEETQYF
cdr3_nt: TGCGCCAGCAGCGAAAGTGGGAGGGCAGAAGAGACCCAGTACTTC

d_call: TRBD1
clone_size: NA
j_call: TRBJ2-7
v_call: TRBV7-9
cdr3_aa: CASSLSQQGSEQYF
cdr3_nt: TGTGCCAGCAGCTTATCACAACAGGGGAGCGAGCAGTACTTC

d_call: TRBD2
clone_size: NA
j_call: TRBJ2-3
v_call: TRBV9
cdr3_aa: CASSPTSGGGDTQYF
cdr3_nt: TGTGCCAGCAGCCCTACTAGCGGGGGAGGGGATACGCAGTATTTT

d_call: NA
clone_size: NA
j_call: TRBJ1-2
v_call: TRBV7-2
cdr3_aa: CASSLDWGAEYGYTF
cdr3_nt: TGTGCCAGCAGCTTAGATTGGGGCGCAGAGTATGGCTACACCTTC

d_call: NA
clone_size: few
j_call: TRBJ1-2
v_call: TRBV11-2
cdr3_aa: CASSPGGVFNYGYTF
cdr3_nt: TGTGCCAGCAGTCCAGGCGGGGTCTTCAACTATGGCTACACCTTC

d_call: NA
clone_size: NA
j_call: TRBJ1-3
v_call: TRBV29-1
cdr3_aa: CSVQDSRNTIYF
cdr3_nt: TGCAGCGTCCAAGACAGCCGAAACACCATATATTTT

d_call: NA
clone_size: NA
j_call: TRBJ2-2
v_call: TRBV7-2
cdr3_aa: CASSPVAWGANTGELFF
cdr3_nt: TGTGCCAGCAGCCCCGTGGCCTGGGGCGCGAACACCGGGGAGCTGTTTTTT

d_call: TRBD2
clone_size: NA
j_call: TRBJ2-1
v_call: TRBV4-1
cdr3_aa: CASSQGLAGGSSYNEQFF
cdr3_nt: TGCGCCAGCAGCCAAGGACTAGCGGGAGGGAGCTCCTACAATGAGCAGTTCTTC

d_call: TRBD2
clone_size: NA
j_call: TRBJ2-2
v_call: TRBV5-1
cdr3_aa: CASSLMTSGGGTGELFF
cdr3_nt: TGCGCCAGCAGCTTGATGACTAGCGGGGGGGGCACCGGGGAGCTGTTTTTT

d_call: NA
clone_size: NA
j_call: TRBJ2-7
v_call: TRBV19
cdr3_aa: CASSNSLYEQYF
cdr3_nt: TGTGCCAGTAGTAACAGCCTCTACGAGCAGTACTTC

d_call: NA
clone_size: NA
j_call: TRBJ1-4
v_call: TRBV5-8
cdr3_aa: CASSWGRGDATNEKLFF
cdr3_nt: TGTGCCAGCAGCTGGGGGAGGGGCGATGCAACTAATGAAAAACTGTTTTTT

d_call: TRBD1
clone_size: NA
j_call: TRBJ2-7
v_call: TRBV6-5
cdr3_aa: CASSYRGQEQYF
cdr3_nt: TGTGCCAGCAGTTACAGGGGGCAGGAGCAGTACTTC

d_call: TRBD2
clone_size: NA
j_call: TRBJ2-3
v_call: TRBV9
cdr3_aa: CASSASGRALPTDTQYF
cdr3_nt: TGTGCCAGCAGCGCTAGCGGGAGGGCCCTTCCGACAGATACGCAGTATTTT

d_call: NA
clone_size: NA
j_call: TRBJ2-1
v_call: TRBV7-8
cdr3_aa: CASSLRSLARINNEQFF
cdr3_nt: TGTGCCAGCAGCTTAAGGTCCCTAGCGAGGATCAACAATGAGCAGTTCTTC

d_call: TRBD2
clone_size: NA
j_call: TRBJ2-1
v_call: TRBV13
cdr3_aa: CASSPAGGGYNEQFF
cdr3_nt: TGTGCCAGCAGCCCAGCGGGAGGGGGATACAATGAGCAGTTCTTC

d_call: TRBD1
clone_size: NA
j_call: TRBJ2-5
v_call: TRBV7-9
cdr3_aa: CASSSTGGARETQYF
cdr3_nt: TGTGCCAGCAGCTCCACAGGGGGTGCCCGGGAGACCCAGTACTTC

d_call: TRBD1
clone_size: few
j_call: TRBJ1-1
v_call: TRBV14
cdr3_aa: CASSFNIADREGAFF
cdr3_nt: TGTGCCAGCAGCTTCAACATTGCGGACAGGGAAGGAGCTTTCTTT

d_call: NA
clone_size: NA
j_call: TRBJ2-7
v_call: TRBV30
cdr3_aa: CAWSVWTSSYEQYF
cdr3_nt: TGTGCCTGGAGTGTCTGGACATCCTCCTACGAGCAGTACTTC

d_call: NA
clone_size: few
j_call: TRBJ2-1
v_call: TRBV19
cdr3_aa: CASSVLSIGVNEQFF
cdr3_nt: TGTGCCAGTAGTGTACTTTCTATAGGGGTCAATGAGCAGTTCTTC

d_call: NA
clone_size: NA
j_call: TRBJ1-4
v_call: TRBV5-8
cdr3_aa: CATQGEATNEKLFF
cdr3_nt: TGTGCCACACAGGGTGAAGCAACTAATGAAAAACTGTTTTTT

d_call: TRBD2
clone_size: NA
j_call: TRBJ2-5
v_call: TRBV10-3
cdr3_aa: CAIRGDYTETQYF
cdr3_nt: TGTGCCATCAGGGGGGACTATACCGAGACCCAGTACTTC

d_call: NA
clone_size: NA
j_call: TRBJ2-2
v_call: TRBV7-8
cdr3_aa: CASSPKGTQNTGELFF
cdr3_nt: TGTGCCAGCAGCCCGAAAGGGACACAGAACACCGGGGAGCTGTTTTTT

d_call: NA
clone_size: NA
j_call: TRBJ2-1
v_call: TRBV9
cdr3_aa: CASGTPGSHRGLSSYNEQFF
cdr3_nt: TGTGCCAGCGGCACCCCCGGGTCACACAGGGGACTCAGCTCCTACAATGAGCAGTTCTTC

d_call: TRBD2
clone_size: few
j_call: TRBJ2-5
v_call: TRBV4-2
cdr3_aa: CASSQAGRGGGETQYF
cdr3_nt: TGTGCCAGCAGCCAAGCAGGACGGGGGGGCGGAGAGACCCAGTACTTC

d_call: TRBD1
clone_size: NA
j_call: TRBJ1-1
v_call: TRBV11-3
cdr3_aa: CASSSDRDSTEAFF
cdr3_nt: TGTGCCAGCAGCTCGGACAGGGATAGCACTGAAGCTTTCTTT

d_call: NA
clone_size: NA
j_call: TRBJ2-7
v_call: TRBV7-9
cdr3_aa: CASSLGNPYEQYF
cdr3_nt: TGTGCCAGCAGCTTAGGTAATCCCTACGAGCAGTACTTC

d_call: NA
clone_size: NA
j_call: TRBJ2-7
v_call: TRBV28
cdr3_aa: CASSFLVGDIPYEQYF
cdr3_nt: TGTGCCAGCAGTTTTCTGGTAGGGGACATCCCCTACGAGCAGTACTTC

d_call: TRBD2
clone_size: NA
j_call: TRBJ2-2
v_call: TRBV15
cdr3_aa: CATSRDGEGKPGELFF
cdr3_nt: TGTGCCACCAGCAGAGACGGGGAGGGAAAACCCGGGGAGCTGTTTTTT

d_call: NA
clone_size: once
j_call: TRBJ2-5
v_call: TRBV15
cdr3_aa: CATSRVGAREQYF
cdr3_nt: TGTGCCACCAGCAGAGTGGGGGCGAGGGAGCAGTACTTC

d_call: TRBD2
clone_size: NA
j_call: TRBJ2-1
v_call: TRBV10-2
cdr3_aa: CASSPSGNYNEQFF
cdr3_nt: TGCGCCAGCAGTCCTAGCGGGAACTACAATGAGCAGTTCTTC

d_call: NA
clone_size: few
j_call: TRBJ2-4
v_call: TRBV28
cdr3_aa: CASSMPGDLNIQYF
cdr3_nt: TGTGCCAGCAGTATGCCGGGGGACCTAAACATTCAGTACTTC

d_call: TRBD1
clone_size: few
j_call: TRBJ2-2
v_call: TRBV5-8
cdr3_aa: CASSYGTANTGELFF
cdr3_nt: TGTGCCAGCAGCTACGGGACAGCGAACACCGGGGAGCTGTTTTTT

d_call: NA
clone_size: NA
j_call: TRBJ2-3
v_call: TRBV27
cdr3_aa: CASSPGGDTDTQYF
cdr3_nt: TGTGCCAGCAGTCCCGGGGGTGACACAGATACGCAGTATTTT

d_call: NA
clone_size: NA
j_call: TRBJ2-1
v_call: TRBV7-3
cdr3_aa: CASSDRLWDEQFF
cdr3_nt: TGTGCCAGCAGCGACAGATTATGGGATGAGCAGTTCTTC

d_call: NA
clone_size: NA
j_call: TRBJ2-7
v_call: TRBV4-2
cdr3_aa: CASSLGGADKYF
cdr3_nt: TGTGCCAGCAGCCTGGGGGGAGCCGACAAGTACTTC

d_call: NA
clone_size: NA
j_call: TRBJ2-1
v_call: TRBV7-3
cdr3_aa: CASSRDFYNEQFF
cdr3_nt: TGTGCCAGCAGTCGAGATTTCTACAATGAGCAGTTCTTC